A selection of T cell receptor beta chains follows, all from one sample in a study of T-cell reconstitution after alpha-beta-depleted transplantation in children. TCRdb re-derived calls from the PCR reads in MiXCR, one entry per CDR3 protein. The sample contains about 340,000 distinct CDR3 sequences, roughly 17% of which appear only once. Sequenced here: PBMCs, mostly from graft donor cells, sampled 360 days after TCRalphabeta/CD19-depleted stem cell transplant. These receptors all stem from a male patient aged 2-15 years who had a stem cell transplant for acute lymphoblastic leukemia, so the T cells may come from the graft donor. Each CDR3 is given with its conserved first and last residue. D genes are given only for firm matches. A clone size is listed for some rows: how often the clone was seen (once, few, many), or a class if it is expanded.

CDR3	DNA	J	V	D	length	size
CASSIPGHSRQPQHF	TGTGCCAGTAGTATCCCGGGACATTCTCGACAGCCCCAGCATTTT	TRBJ1-5	TRBV19	NA	15	NA
CATSRGYEGGVRGKPQHF	TGTGCCACCAGCAGAGGCTACGAGGGAGGGGTTAGAGGCAAGCCCCAGCATTTT	TRBJ1-5	TRBV15	NA	18	few
CSARGLADYNEQFF	TGCAGTGCGAGGGGACTAGCGGACTACAATGAGCAGTTCTTC	TRBJ2-1	TRBV20-1	TRBD2	14	NA
CASSLLPSGSKDNEQFF	TGTGCCAGCAGCCTCCTCCCTAGCGGGAGTAAGGACAATGAGCAGTTCTTC	TRBJ2-1	TRBV6-5	TRBD2	17	NA
CASSPARPFTDTQYF	TGTGCCAGCAGTCCGGCTCGGCCCTTCACAGATACGCAGTATTTT	TRBJ2-3	TRBV6-1	NA	15	NA
CASIAELRSPLHF	TGTGCCAGCATTGCGGAACTTAGATCACCCCTCCACTTT	TRBJ1-6	TRBV6-6	NA	13	NA
CASSLLSGTGSTDTQYF	TGCGCCAGCAGCCTACTTTCGGGGACAGGGAGCACAGATACGCAGTATTTT	TRBJ2-3	TRBV5-1	TRBD1	17	NA
CASSSGDRAPYEQYF	TGTGCCAGCAGTTCGGGAGACAGGGCGCCCTACGAGCAGTACTTC	TRBJ2-7	TRBV28	NA	15	NA
CASSLGAWNTEAFF	TGTGCCAGCAGCTTAGGGGCATGGAACACTGAAGCTTTCTTT	TRBJ1-1	TRBV7-9	NA	14	NA
CASSSRTSGSVNIQYF	TGTGCCAGCAGTTCCCGGACTAGCGGGAGCGTAAACATTCAGTACTTC	TRBJ2-4	TRBV27	TRBD2	16	NA
CATKSGDSTDTQYF	TGTGCCACGAAATCTGGCGACTCCACAGATACGCAGTATTTT	TRBJ2-3	TRBV12-3/TRBV12-4	NA	14	NA
CASSIASSTGELFF	TGTGCCAGTAGTATAGCGAGTTCAACCGGGGAGCTGTTTTTT	TRBJ2-2	TRBV19	NA	14	NA
CASSTLAGSTDTQYF	TGCGCCAGCAGCACCTTAGCGGGGAGCACAGATACGCAGTATTTT	TRBJ2-3	TRBV4-1	TRBD2	15	few
CASSQGTGRKTQYF	TGTGCCAGCAGCCAAGGGACAGGGCGCAAGACCCAGTACTTC	TRBJ2-5	TRBV14	TRBD1	14	few
CSASMRQGSPTDTQYF	TGCAGTGCTAGTATGCGTCAGGGGTCCCCCACAGATACGCAGTATTTT	TRBJ2-3	TRBV20-1	NA	16	NA
CASSQGLYYNEQFF	TGCGCCAGCAGCCAAGGCCTATACTACAATGAGCAGTTCTTC	TRBJ2-1	TRBV4-3	NA	14	many
CASSLGGAGSTDTQYF	TGTGCCAGCAGTTTAGGGGGAGCGGGTAGCACAGATACGCAGTATTTT	TRBJ2-3	TRBV12-3/TRBV12-4	NA	16	few
CASSRAGDTYEQYF	TGCGCCAGCAGCCGGGCAGGAGACACATACGAGCAGTACTTC	TRBJ2-7	TRBV5-1	NA	14	NA